This T cell receptor beta chain was retrieved from a study of blood T cell repertoires in COVID-19. Study in general: Samples taken during acute and convalescent COVID-19 were collected in the United States, Italy and Spain. From T cells, B-cell-depleted T cells, or PBMCs came the material, which was cDNA or gDNA.

In the authors' workflow: Amplification of reference gene primers provided the estimated nucleated cell counts. This table comes from immunoSEQ multiplex PCR, and its TCRdb copy is limited to in-frame clones, with some not included. That table furnishes V, J and clone size, whereas the DNA furnished D and trimming. The data show 250,000 to 350,000 clones, with approximately 88% seen just once and under 8% held by the top ten. Trimming shortened V by 3 bases and J by 3 bases, and 12 bases separated the two germline ends. CDR1 and CDR2 (germline): SGDLS, YYNGEE. The CDR3 covers 15 residues. The chain recombines TRBV9 with TRBJ1-4, with D tentatively TRBD1 (6 bases). This TCR was sampled from a woman aged 25-40 years who had recovered from COVID-19. The specimen was peripheral blood. The CDR3 here is CASSGTGSSNEKLFF. DNA for the CDR3: TGTGCCAGCAGCGGTACAGGGAGTTCTAATGAAAAACTGTTTTTT.